This T cell receptor (beta chain) comes out of a study of blood T cell repertoires in COVID-19. About the research overall: PBMCs, B-cell-depleted T cells, or T cells provided the cDNA or gDNA that made up the material.

As handled by the study authors: Estimation of nucleated cell counts relied on the amplification of reference gene primers. Libraries were prepared by immunoSEQ multiplex PCR; TCRdb keeps only in-frame clonotypes and omits some of them. D and trimming were read from the DNA, whereas the V and J calls and clone size are those reported in that table. This table has around 150,000 clones, 92% appearing once. Seattle patient enrollment occurred during active infection, with longitudinal follow-up thereafter. The sample comprised peripheral blood. This sequence was found in a man in his thirties or forties with COVID-19, enrolled during active disease.

This chain's CDR3 is CATSEQLAGGRETQYF. The CDR3 DNA reads TGTGCCACCAGCGAACAACTAGCGGGGGGGCGGGAGACCCAGTACTTC. This chain connects TRBV15 to TRBJ2-5; 13 nucleotides line up with TRBD2. Per germline, CDR1 LNHNV and CDR2 YYDKDF (reference sequence). The length of the CDR3 is 16 residues. V lost 5 bases, J lost 5 bases, and 8 bases stayed unmatched.